These 4 T cell receptor beta chains originate from one sample sequenced in a study of control samples from healthy donors and cancer patients. Assay used: immunoSEQ multiplex PCR; TCRdb lists only in-frame clones, some missing. The repertoire has about 410,000 clones, 75% to 95% of them found once; the top ten carry about 6.3%. Sequencing was carried out using PBMCs. All receptors come from a man aged 35 to 55 with head and neck cancer.

The chain links TRBV12-3 or TRBV12-4 to TRBJ1-1; D possibly corresponds to TRBD1 (5 bases). Trimming cost V 7 bases and J 10 bases, with 13 bases left between them. This CDR3 contains 11 residues. The CDR3 sequence is CASISGGVAFF. CDR3 DNA sequence: TGTGCCAGCATCTCGGGGGGGGTAGCTTTCTTT.

The count of this clone is one. This rearrangement joins TRBV9 to TRBJ2-1; D is unclear. There are 15 residues in the CDR3. V was trimmed by 3 bases and J by 0 bases, leaving 10 bases between them. Germline-derived CDR1 and CDR2 are SGDLS and YYNGEE. CDR3 residues: CASSASASSYNEQFF. In DNA form, the CDR3 reads TGTGCCAGCAGCGCAAGCGCTAGCTCCTACAATGAGCAGTTCTTC. The variable domain in full, completed from reference TRBV9 and TRBJ2-1, reads DSGVTQTPKHLITATGQRVTLRCSPRSGDLSVYWYQQSLDQGLQFLIQYYNGEERAKGNILERFSAQQFPDLHSELNLSSLELGDSALYFCASSASASSYNEQFFGPGTRLTVL.

The genes are TRBV9 and TRBJ2-3; TRBD2 matches at 8 bases. Trimming at V came to 3 bases and at J to 5 bases, leaving 8 bases not matched to a gene. The CDR3 is 15 amino acids. Germline V gives CDR1 SGDLS, CDR2 YYNGEE. The CDR3 nucleotides read TGTGCCAGCAGCGCACGTGGAGCGGGGGAAGATACGCAGTATTTT. Translated, it gives CASSARGAGEDTQYF.

V usage is TRBV7-2 and J usage is TRBJ2-5, with D tentatively TRBD2 (5 bases). V lost 1 base to trimming and J lost 5 bases, with 11 bases between them. This CDR3 comprises 14 residues. CDR1 SGHTA and CDR2 FQGNSA come from the germline V gene. CDR3 residues: CASSLGRGRETQYF. The CDR3 bases are TGTGCCAGCAGCTTAGGCAGAGGGCGGGAGACCCAGTACTTC. Full variable domain (rest looked up from reference TRBV7-2 and TRBJ2-5): GAGVSQSPSNKVTEKGKDVELRCDPISGHTALYWYRQSLGQGLEFLIYFQGNSAPDKSGLPSDRFSAERTGGSVSTLTIQRTQQEDSAVYLCASSLGRGRETQYFGPGTRLLVL.